This entry features one TCR beta chain sequence. The antigen remains unidentified. The data are from a study of siplizumab effects on memory and regulatory T cells. General study findings and limits: Assignment to unstimulated subsets succeeded for only a minor fraction of the alloreactive clones. Mappable CD4+ clones that were alloreactive averaged about 63% Treg-derived with siplizumab versus 26.9% in controls. Naive T cells were seemingly more diverse than memory cells, and major contributions to the alloresponse seemed to be made by them.

Sequencing used immunoSEQ multiplex PCR; TCRdb keeps in-frame clones, though not all of them. Counted here are some 100,000 clones, around 90% occurring once; the ten biggest clones make up roughly 0.16%. This CDR3 is built from 16 residues. V was clipped by 3 bases and J by 0 bases, with 12 bases between them. Germline V gene sequence: CDR1 MNHEY, CDR2 SVGAGI. This chain links TRBV6-5 with TRBJ1-3; D remains ambiguous. The TCR was taken from a human donor in good health. Material for sequencing was CD4+ T cells sorted from blood. The CDR3 loop is CASSYEGFPSGNTIYF. The DNA of the CDR3 is TGTGCCAGCAGTTATGAGGGATTCCCCTCTGGAAACACCATATATTTT.